This entry lists 29 T cell receptor beta chains sequenced from one sample in a study of spatial heterogeneity in lung cancer. Described time point: sample taken at primary tumor resection. No cognate antigen is known for these TCRs. MiXCR, run by TCRdb on the 5' RACE reads, gives a single entry per CDR3 protein. This sample yields 700 to 850 distinct CDR3 sequences, of which around 10% are seen a single time; about 29% belongs to the top ten. Study results and caveats: Tracking of tumor mutation counts was seen in expanded intratumoral alpha and beta TCR counts.

This material consisted of lung tumor tissue, taken at surgery. The receptors were gathered from a male donor with early-stage non-small cell lung cancer.

This clonotype is medium-sized by share. The chain has TRBV18 and TRBJ2-3; the D gene is possibly TRBD1 (6 bases). This CDR3 comprises 15 residues. Trimming shortened V by 3 bases and J by 0 bases, and 10 bases separated the two germline ends. CDR1 and CDR2 (germline): KGHSH, LQKENI. CDR3 residues: CASSPTGTSTDTQYF. CDR3 nucleotides: TGTGCCAGCTCACCTACAGGGACCAGCACAGATACGCAGTATTTT.

This clonotype is medium-sized. The V and J genes are TRBV6-2 or TRBV6-3 and TRBJ2-2; 10 bases match TRBD2. The V segment lost 8 bases and the J segment 2 bases; nucleotides outside the gene matches: 8. Looked up from germline, CDR1 is MNHEY and CDR2 is SVGEGT. This CDR3 is 16 amino acids long. The CDR3 sequence is CASGSGRTFNTGELFF. The CDR3 DNA reads as TGTGCCAGCGGTAGCGGGAGGACCTTTAACACCGGGGAGCTGTTTTTT.

This clonotype qualifies as large. V gene TRBV4-1 combines with J gene TRBJ2-7, with 8 bases aligning to TRBD1. The CDR3 consists of 13 residues. V was pared by 4 bases and J by 5 bases, with 4 bases of the junction left unmatched. Germline CDR1 is MGHRA and CDR2 is YSYEKL. Here the CDR3 DNA reads TGCGCCAGCAGCCGGACAGGGAGCGACGAGCAGTACTTC. Translating gives CASSRTGSDEQYF.

By proportion, this clonotype is medium-sized (0.01 to 0.1%). The chain carries TRBV20-1 and TRBJ2-1, with no clear D. The V and J ends lost 6 bases and 3 bases respectively, with 15 bases between them. The CDR3 totals 14 residues. The germline V gene has CDR1 DFQATT and CDR2 SNEGSKA (reference sequence). CDR3 DNA sequence: TGCAGTGCCACGGTTTTTAGCAGCTACAATGAGCAGTTCTTC. It is translated as CSATVFSSYNEQFF.

The chain carries TRBV11-2 and TRBJ2-3, with 10 nucleotides matching TRBD2. The trim removed 2 bases at V and 3 bases at J, leaving 2 bases unmatched. This CDR3 is 15 amino acids long. Germline V gene lookup returns CDR1 SGHAT and CDR2 FQNNGV. The CDR3 sequence: CASSLSGGVTDTQYF. CDR3 DNA: TGTGCCAGCAGCTTAAGCGGGGGGGTGACAGATACGCAGTATTTT.

This clonotype is judged medium-sized. The chain is built from TRBV10-3 and TRBJ2-6; TRBD1 might be the D (6 bases). CDR1 ENHRY and CDR2 SYGVKD come from the germline V gene. This CDR3 has 15 amino acids. Trimming took 2 bases from V and 2 from J, leaving 7 bases between them. CDR3 in DNA: TGTGCCATCAGTGAGACAGGGACTGGGGCCAACGTCCTGACTTTC. Protein: CAISETGTGANVLTF.

Within the sample, this clonotype is medium-sized. V is TRBV27 and J is TRBJ2-3; TRBD2 is a possible D gene (6 bases). CDR1 is MNHEY and CDR2 is SMNVEV in the germline V gene (reference sequence). The CDR3 sequence is 14 residues long. V was trimmed by 7 bases and J by 7 bases, leaving 18 bases between them. The CDR3 sequence is CASTLGGPGNTQYF. The CDR3, as DNA: TGTGCCAGCACCCTCGGGGGACCCGGGAATACGCAGTATTTT.

The chain joins TRBV7-9 to TRBJ2-2; 9 bases match TRBD1. The CDR3 extends over 15 amino acids. V dropped 6 bases and J dropped 7; count of bases not matched to a gene: 9. Germline lookup yields CDR1 SEHNR and CDR2 FQNEAQ (reference sequence). CDR3 nucleotide sequence: TGTGCCAGCAGGCCTCCCGGGACAGGGAACGGGGAGCTGTTTTTT. Translated: CASRPPGTGNGELFF.

This clonotype is termed medium-sized. The chain is built from TRBV19 and TRBJ2-3; D is undetermined. This CDR3 has 10 amino acids. The V and J ends lost 8 bases and 8 bases respectively, with 8 bases between them. Germline CDR1 is LNHDA and CDR2 is SQIVND (reference sequence). CDR3 loop: CASGVGTQYF. The CDR3 bases are TGTGCCAGTGGCGTGGGTACGCAGTATTTT.

By share, this clonotype counts as medium-sized. The chain links TRBV27 to TRBJ2-1; D possibly corresponds to TRBD1 (5 bases). V gave up 7 bases and J gave up 2 bases, with 21 bases separating them. Per the germline V gene, CDR1 is MNHEY and CDR2 is SMNVEV (reference sequence). The CDR3 is 17 residues long. The CDR3 coding sequence is TGTGCCAGCACCTTCCTCGGACATGAACACCCCTACAATGAGCAGTTCTTC. Translation gives CASTFLGHEHPYNEQFF.

This clonotype counts as medium-sized (0.01 to 0.1%). This chain links TRBV7-2 with TRBJ1-1; D is perhaps TRBD1 (6 bases). V was clipped by 5 bases and J by 5 bases, with 18 bases between them. Germline V CDR1 and CDR2: SGHTA, FQGNSA. The CDR3 extends over 15 amino acids. CDR3 DNA: TGTGCCAGCAGCCTAAGTACAGGGTGGCGGACTGAAGCTTTCTTT. Residues: CASSLSTGWRTEAFF.

This clonotype is labeled as medium-sized. This chain uses TRBV7-2 with TRBJ2-7; no firm D call. The CDR3 runs to 14 residues. V was clipped by 2 bases and J by 2 bases, with 10 bases between them. Germline V CDR1 and CDR2: SGHTA, FQGNSA. The CDR3: CASSLLAEAYEQYF. The CDR3 DNA is TGTGCCAGCAGCTTATTAGCTGAGGCCTACGAGCAGTACTTC.

By frequency in the sample, this clonotype is hyperexpanded. The chain carries TRBV3-1 and TRBJ2-3; 11 bases agree with TRBD2. V lost 4 bases, J lost 1 base, and 4 bases stayed unmatched. Germline V CDR1 and CDR2: LGHDT, YNNKEL (reference sequence). The CDR3 is 16 amino acids. The CDR3 coding sequence is TGTGCCAGCAGCCCTCTAGCGGGGGGCGGCACAGATACGCAGTATTTT. Its protein is CASSPLAGGGTDTQYF.

This clonotype is medium-sized (0.01 to 0.1%). The V call is TRBV12-3 or TRBV12-4, the J call TRBJ2-7; D might be TRBD2 (7 bases). The CDR3 consists of 14 residues. V was clipped by 5 bases and J by 4 bases, with 15 bases between them. The CDR3 nucleotides are TGTGCCAGCAGTCTAGGGGGGGCCGGTTACGAGCAGTACGTC. Its protein product is CASSLGGAGYEQYV.

This clonotype is labeled as medium-sized. The rearrangement joins TRBV4-1 to TRBJ2-3, with 10 bases identical to TRBD2. Losses at the gene ends were 8 bases for V and 5 bases for J; bases not matched to a gene: 10. Germline V gene sequence: CDR1 MGHRA, CDR2 YSYEKL. There are 15 residues in the CDR3. DNA for the CDR3: TGCGCCAGCGGGCTAGCGGGAGCGACAGTAGATACGCAGTATTTT. Protein: CASGLAGATVDTQYF.

By sample fraction, this clonotype is medium-sized. The CDR3 DNA reads TGTGCCAGCAGCGATGTACCCGGGACAGGGGTTGTTAGTTCACCCCTCCACTTT. Its protein is CASSDVPGTGVVSSPLHF. The chain combines TRBV6-5 with TRBJ1-6; 10 bases are shared with TRBD1. V was clipped by 6 bases and J by 9 bases; unmatched bases: 17. Germline V gene data show CDR1 as MNHEY and CDR2 as SVGAGI. CDR3 length: 18 amino acids.

This clonotype was observed a few times. The gene calls are TRBV11-2 and TRBJ2-1; either TRBD1 or TRBD2 may fit D (5 bases each). CDR3 size: 17 residues. Germline V lookup: CDR1 SGHAT, CDR2 FQNNGV. V was cut by 3 bases and J by 5 bases, with 20 bases left in between. CDR3 nucleotide sequence: TGTGCCAGCAGCTTTTATGGGACCGATATCCTACACAATGAGCAGTTCTTC. Its translation: CASSFYGTDILHNEQFF. Looking up the rest from reference TRBV11-2 and TRBJ2-1 gives the full variable domain: EAGVAQSPRYKIIEKRQSVAFWCNPISGHATLYWYQQILGQGPKLLIQFQNNGVVDDSQLPKDRFSAERLKGVDSTLKIQPAKLEDSAVYLCASSFYGTDILHNEQFFGPGTRLTVL.

This clonotype counts as large. The chain combines TRBV30 with TRBJ2-5; a weak D match, TRBD2 (6 bases). The germline V gene encodes CDR1 GTSNPN and CDR2 SVGIG (reference sequence). Trimming took off 0 bases at V and 5 bases at J, with 13 bases between the two ends. This CDR3 region has 14 residues. CDR3 protein: CAWSVRGAGETQYF. In DNA, the CDR3 is TGTGCCTGGAGTGTCCGAGGAGCGGGCGAGACCCAGTACTTC. Full variable domain (remainder filled in from reference TRBV30 and TRBJ2-5): SQTIHQWPATLVQPVGSPLSLECTVEGTSNPNLYWYRQAAGRGLQLLFYSVGIGQISSEVPQNLSASRPQDRQFILSSKKLLLSDSGFYLCAWSVRGAGETQYFGPGTRLLVL.

The gene calls are TRBV5-5 and TRBJ2-5, with TRBD2 identical over 11 bases. Trimming cost V 4 bases and J 3 bases; bases outside gene matches: 2. Germline V gene lookup returns CDR1 SGHKS and CDR2 YYEKEE (reference sequence). The CDR3 runs 14 residues. The CDR3 sequence is CASSAGLAEETQYF. CDR3 sequence (DNA): TGTGCCAGCAGCGCGGGACTAGCGGAAGAGACCCAGTACTTC.

By proportion, this clonotype is large (0.1 to 1%). The J gene is TRBJ1-1, the V gene TRBV4-2, with D perhaps TRBD1 (6 bases). The germline V and J ends were trimmed by 4 bases and 5 bases, with 17 bases remaining between them. The CDR3 runs to 15 residues. From germline, CDR1 is LGHNA and CDR2 YNFKEQ. CDR3 nucleotides: TGTGCCAGCAGCCTATCAACAGGGTTTAGGACTGAAGCTTTCTTT. Translation: CASSLSTGFRTEAFF.

This clonotype is medium-sized by share. This chain connects TRBV20-1 to TRBJ1-2; possible D gene TRBD1, 5 bases. The CDR3 length is 12 residues. V was cut by 3 bases and J by 11 bases, with 16 bases left in between. From germline, CDR1 is DFQATT and CDR2 SNEGSKA (reference sequence). CDR3 sequence (DNA): TGCAGTGCTAGGATCCCGGGACTTATGTACACCTTC. Translation gives CSARIPGLMYTF.

In its sample, this clonotype ranks as medium-sized. J is TRBJ1-5 and V is TRBV5-1; D call uncertain. This CDR3 region has 13 residues. CDR1 and CDR2 (germline): SGHRS, YFSETQ. The V gene lost 0 bases and the J gene lost 7 bases, with 8 bases spanning the gap. CDR3 residues: CASSLEPHQPQHF. The CDR3 DNA reads as TGCGCCAGCAGCTTGGAGCCACACCAGCCCCAGCATTTT.

This clonotype is large (0.1 to 1%) in the sample. V and J are TRBV5-1 and TRBJ2-2, with 7 bases aligning to TRBD2. Per the germline V gene, CDR1 is SGHRS and CDR2 is YFSETQ. The CDR3 runs to 15 residues. V was pared by 0 bases and J by 6 bases, with 5 bases of the junction left unmatched. CDR3 coding DNA: TGCGCCAGCAGCTTGGTTGCGGGAGAGTCCGGGGAGCTGTTTTTT. Protein sequence: CASSLVAGESGELFF. Together with reference TRBV5-1 and TRBJ2-2, the CDR3 gives the full variable domain: KAGVTQTPRYLIKTRGQQVTLSCSPISGHRSVSWYQQTPGQGLQFLFEYFSETQRNKGNFPGRFSGRQFSNSRSEMNVSTLELGDSALYLCASSLVAGESGELFFGEGSRLTVL.

This clonotype is labeled medium-sized (0.01 to 0.1%). The CDR3 DNA is TGCAGTGCTAGCGAATTAGCTTCCTATAATTCACCCCTCCACTTT. It is translated as CSASELASYNSPLHF. The gene calls are TRBV20-1 and TRBJ1-6; D is ambiguous. Trimming pared 3 bases from V and 1 base from J, leaving 10 bases between. The CDR3 is 15 amino acids. Germline V gene data show CDR1 as DFQATT and CDR2 as SNEGSKA (reference sequence).

This clonotype ranks as medium-sized. The genes are TRBV27 and TRBJ1-4; 9 nucleotides match TRBD1. The germline gives CDR1 MNHEY, CDR2 SMNVEV (reference sequence). The V gene end was trimmed by 8 bases and the J gene end by 4 bases; junction bases not matched to a gene: 8. CDR3 size: 15 residues. The CDR3 coding sequence is TGTGCCAGCCATAAAGGGACAGGGAGTAATGAAAAACTGTTTTTT. Its translation: CASHKGTGSNEKLFF.

In its sample, this clonotype is large (0.1 to 1%). This chain links TRBV7-9 with TRBJ2-5; D is undetermined. V lost 2 bases to trimming and J lost 5 bases, with 3 bases between them. The CDR3 is made up of 11 amino acids. Germline CDR1 reads SEHNR; CDR2 reads FQNEAQ (reference sequence). CDR3 residues: CASSLMETQYF. CDR3 sequence (DNA): TGTGCCAGCAGCTTAATGGAGACCCAGTACTTC.

The chain uses TRBV4-1 and TRBJ1-4; a possible D gene is TRBD1 (6 bases). Trimming pared 1 base from V and 8 bases from J, leaving 14 bases between. The germline V gene has CDR1 MGHRA and CDR2 YSYEKL. This CDR3 is built from 15 residues. The CDR3 nucleotides read TGCGCCAGCAGCCAAGTACAGGGAGAAGGAGAAAAACTGTTTTTT. Translation: CASSQVQGEGEKLFF.

This clonotype showed up just a few times. The J gene is TRBJ1-5, the V gene TRBV6-6; TRBD1 agrees at 11 bases. Germline lookup yields CDR1 MNHNY and CDR2 SVGAGI (reference sequence). The CDR3 length is 16 residues. The trim removed 7 bases at V and 7 bases at J, leaving 12 bases unmatched. The CDR3 loop reads CASIDRDRGIGQPQHF. Here the CDR3 DNA reads TGTGCCAGCATCGACAGGGACAGGGGGATTGGACAGCCCCAGCATTTT.

This clonotype is medium-sized in the sample. This rearrangement joins TRBV20-1 to TRBJ2-7; TRBD2 matches 9 bases. The CDR3 runs to 13 residues. Germline CDR1 and CDR2: DFQATT and SNEGSKA (reference sequence). Trimming took 5 bases from V and 3 from J; bases not matched to a gene: 5. CDR3 protein: CSAATSGFYEQYF. CDR3 nucleotide sequence: TGCAGTGCTGCGACTAGCGGATTCTACGAGCAGTACTTC.